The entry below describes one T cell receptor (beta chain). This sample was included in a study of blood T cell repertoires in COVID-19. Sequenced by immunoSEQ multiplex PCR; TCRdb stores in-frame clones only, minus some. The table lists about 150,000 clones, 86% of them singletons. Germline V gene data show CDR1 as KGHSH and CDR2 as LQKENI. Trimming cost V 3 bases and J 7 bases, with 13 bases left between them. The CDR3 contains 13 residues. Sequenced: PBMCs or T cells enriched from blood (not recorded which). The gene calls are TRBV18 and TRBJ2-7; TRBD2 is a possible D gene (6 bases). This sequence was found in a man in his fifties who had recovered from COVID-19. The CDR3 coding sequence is TGTGCCAGCTCACCGGGTAAGGCGGGGGAGCAGTACTTC. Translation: CASSPGKAGEQYF.